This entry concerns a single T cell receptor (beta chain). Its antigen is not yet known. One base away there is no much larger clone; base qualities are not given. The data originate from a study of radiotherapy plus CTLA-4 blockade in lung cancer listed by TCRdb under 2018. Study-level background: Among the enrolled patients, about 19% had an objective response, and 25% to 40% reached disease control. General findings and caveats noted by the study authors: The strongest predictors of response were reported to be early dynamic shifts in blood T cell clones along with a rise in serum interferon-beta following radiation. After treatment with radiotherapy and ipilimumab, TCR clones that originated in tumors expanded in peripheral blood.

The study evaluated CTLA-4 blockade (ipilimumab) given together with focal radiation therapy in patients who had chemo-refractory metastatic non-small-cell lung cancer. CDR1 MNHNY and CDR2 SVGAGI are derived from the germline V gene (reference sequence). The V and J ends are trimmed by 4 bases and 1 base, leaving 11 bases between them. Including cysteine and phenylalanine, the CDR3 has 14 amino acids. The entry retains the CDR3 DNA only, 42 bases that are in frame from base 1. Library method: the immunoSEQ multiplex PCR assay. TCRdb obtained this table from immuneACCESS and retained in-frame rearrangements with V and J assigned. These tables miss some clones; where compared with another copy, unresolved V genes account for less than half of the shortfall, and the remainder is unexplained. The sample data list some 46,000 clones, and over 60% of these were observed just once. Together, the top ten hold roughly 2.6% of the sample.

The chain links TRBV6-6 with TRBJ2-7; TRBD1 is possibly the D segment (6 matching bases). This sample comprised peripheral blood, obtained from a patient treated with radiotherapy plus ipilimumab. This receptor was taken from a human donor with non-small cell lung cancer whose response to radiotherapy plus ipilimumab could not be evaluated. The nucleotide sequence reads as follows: TGTGCCAGCAGTTCCCCAGGGGTTTCCTACGAGCAGTACTTC. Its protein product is CASSSPGVSYEQYF.